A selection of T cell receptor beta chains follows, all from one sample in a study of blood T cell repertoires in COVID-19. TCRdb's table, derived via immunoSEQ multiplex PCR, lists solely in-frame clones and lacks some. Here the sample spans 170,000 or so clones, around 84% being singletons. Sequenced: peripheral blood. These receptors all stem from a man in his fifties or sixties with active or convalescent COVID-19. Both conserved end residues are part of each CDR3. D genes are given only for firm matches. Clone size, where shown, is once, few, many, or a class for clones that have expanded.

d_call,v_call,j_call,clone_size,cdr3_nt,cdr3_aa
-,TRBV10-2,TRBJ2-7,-,TGCGCCAGCACCGAGGAGGCAGAAATGTACGAGCAGTACTTC,CASTEEAEMYEQYF
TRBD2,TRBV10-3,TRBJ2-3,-,TGTGCCATCAGTGCCCAGGGACTAGCCTCAGATACGCAGTATTTT,CAISAQGLASDTQYF
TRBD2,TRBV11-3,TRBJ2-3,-,TGTGCCAGCAGCGCCTCCGGGACTAGCGGGTGGGGGACAGATACGCAGTATTTT,CASSASGTSGWGTDTQYF
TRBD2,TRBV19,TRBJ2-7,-,TGTGCCAGTAGCCGCACTAGCGGGCCCTCCTACGAGCAGTACTTC,CASSRTSGPSYEQYF
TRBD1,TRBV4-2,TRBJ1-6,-,TGTGCCAGCAGCCAGACAGGGGGCACAAATTCACCCCTCCACTTT,CASSQTGGTNSPLHF
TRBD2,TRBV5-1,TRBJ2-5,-,TGCGCCAGCAGCTTCACCGGGTCGACGGGAGGCGAGACCCAGTACTTC,CASSFTGSTGGETQYF
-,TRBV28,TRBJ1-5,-,TGTGCCAGCAGTTTACCGGTCCGTCAGCCCCAGCATTTT,CASSLPVRQPQHF
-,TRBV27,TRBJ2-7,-,TGTGCCAGCAGTTTCGTTGGACAGACATCCTACGAGCAGTACTTC,CASSFVGQTSYEQYF
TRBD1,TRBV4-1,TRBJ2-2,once,TGCGCCAGCAGCCACCTGACAGGGGGCAACACCGGGGAGCTGTTTTTT,CASSHLTGGNTGELFF
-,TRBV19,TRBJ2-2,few,TGTGCCAGTAGTATAGGACAGCACGGGGAGCTGTTTTTT,CASSIGQHGELFF
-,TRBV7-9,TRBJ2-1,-,TGTGCCAGCAGCTCAAAGGTAGATACGGGGAGCTCCTACAATGAGCAGTTCTTC,CASSSKVDTGSSYNEQFF